This T cell receptor beta chain emerged from a study of low-dose radiotherapy and immunotherapy resistance in tumors. On the study more broadly: The fractionation for Cohort 1 was 0.5 Gy per fraction every 2 weeks, totaling 6.5 Gy. Aspirin was taken orally at 300 mg daily by patients, and this continued for four cycles from cycle 1 day 1.

Regarding time point: before trial treatment. Administered to the donors were nivolumab, ipilimumab, aspirin, low-dose cyclophosphamide and low-dose radiotherapy. Advanced solid tumors lacking tumor-infiltrating lymphocytes characterized eligible patients. Alpha- and beta-chain coverage of first-strand cDNA came from TRAV- and TRBV-specific primers. It was with a constant-region primer and a V-primer adapter that TCRs were amplified over roughly 19 PCR cycles. TCRdb re-derived calls from the reads in MiXCR, one entry per CDR3 protein. The sample comprises 65,000 to 100,000 distinct CDR3 sequences, around 17% of which are singletons, and 2.5% to 3.5% rests with the top ten. This clonotype was counted many times. The sample was PBMCs, taken before treatment. This sequence was found in a male donor with prostate cancer.

The CDR3 region has the DNA TGCGCCAGCAGGGGTACCGGGACTGGCTTTCAAGAGACCCAGTACTTC. This translates into CASRGTGTGFQETQYF. This chain links TRBV4-1 with TRBJ2-5; D is perhaps TRBD2 (6 bases). Per germline, CDR1 MGHRA and CDR2 YSYEKL. The ends were cut back, 6 bases at V and 2 bases at J, with 19 bases in the middle. The length of the CDR3 is 16 residues.